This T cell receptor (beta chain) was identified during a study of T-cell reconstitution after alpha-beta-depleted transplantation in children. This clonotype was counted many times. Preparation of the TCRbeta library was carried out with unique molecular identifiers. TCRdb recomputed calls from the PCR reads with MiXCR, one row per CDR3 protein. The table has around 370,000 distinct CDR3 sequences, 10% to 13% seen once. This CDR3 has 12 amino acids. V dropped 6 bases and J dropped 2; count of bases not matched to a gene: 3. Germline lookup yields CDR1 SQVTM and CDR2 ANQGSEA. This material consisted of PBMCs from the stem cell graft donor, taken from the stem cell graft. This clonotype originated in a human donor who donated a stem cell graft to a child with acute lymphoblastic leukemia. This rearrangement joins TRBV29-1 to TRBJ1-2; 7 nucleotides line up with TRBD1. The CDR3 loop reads CSVLTGNYGYTF. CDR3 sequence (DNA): TGCAGCGTCCTGACAGGGAACTATGGCTACACCTTC.